This paragraph covers one T cell receptor (beta chain) sequence. Its antigen remains unidentified. The data were obtained in a study of CD8 T cells in Susac syndrome. Reverse transcription of 0.5 to 1 ug RNA was performed with random hexamers. By means of immunoSEQ multiplex PCR, TCR beta CDR3 spanning 54 Vbeta and 13 Jbeta underwent amplification. Each CDR3 protein is one row after TCRdb ran MiXCR on the immunoSEQ multiplex PCR reads. The table shows about 150,000 distinct CDR3 sequences, with approximately 95% occurring only once. Looked up from germline, CDR1 is MNHEY and CDR2 is SVGAGI. V was shortened by 2 bases and J by 2 bases, with 4 bases between the two germline ends. The CDR3 is 13 residues long. TCR beta was sequenced from blood CD8+ and CD4+ T cells. Negative isolation yielded CD8+ and CD4+ T cells; FACS enriched TEMRA cells. Study-wide findings and caveats: Only a relatively small number of individuals were included in the TCR sequencing and HLA analysis.

This receptor was obtained from a human donor with Susac syndrome. The sample consisted of CD8+ T cells from PBMCs. The V and J genes are TRBV6-5 and TRBJ1-5; D is unclear. CDR3 protein: CASSYAGNQPQHF. CDR3 bases: TGTGCCAGCAGTTACGCGGGCAATCAGCCCCAGCATTTT.